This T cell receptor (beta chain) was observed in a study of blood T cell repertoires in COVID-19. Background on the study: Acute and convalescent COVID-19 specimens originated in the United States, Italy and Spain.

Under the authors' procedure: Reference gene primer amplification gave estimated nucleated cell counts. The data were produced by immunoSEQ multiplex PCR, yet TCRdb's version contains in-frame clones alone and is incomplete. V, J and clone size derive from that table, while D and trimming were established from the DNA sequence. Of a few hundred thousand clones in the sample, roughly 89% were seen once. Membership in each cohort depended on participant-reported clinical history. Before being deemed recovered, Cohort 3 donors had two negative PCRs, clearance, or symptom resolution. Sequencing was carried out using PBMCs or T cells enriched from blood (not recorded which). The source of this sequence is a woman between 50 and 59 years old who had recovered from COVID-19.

The CDR3 loop is CASSELGRGRDSPLHF. The CDR3 coding sequence is TGTGCCAGCAGTGAATTGGGGAGGGGTAGGGATTCACCCCTCCACTTT. The V and J genes are TRBV25-1 and TRBJ1-6, with D perhaps matching TRBD1 (5 bases). The germline V gene encodes CDR1 MGHDK and CDR2 SYGVNS. The CDR3 runs to 16 residues. Trimming removed 1 base at V and 8 bases at J, with 15 bases between.